This T cell receptor beta chain was sequenced in a study of CD8 T cells in Susac syndrome. The RNA, roughly 0.5 to 1 ug, was put through reverse transcription using random hexamers. The method of amplification for TCR beta CDR3 was immunoSEQ multiplex PCR, covering 54 Vbeta and 13 Jbeta. TCRdb called the immunoSEQ multiplex PCR reads again in MiXCR, with one record for every CDR3 protein. The table lists some 170,000 distinct CDR3 sequences, just under 95% of them singletons. The sample consisted of CD4+ T cells from PBMCs. The TCR originated in a human donor with Susac syndrome.

The CDR3, as DNA: TGCAGTGCTAGTGCCGTCCGGGATACGCAGTATTTT. Its protein product is CSASAVRDTQYF. The gene calls are TRBV20-1 and TRBJ2-3; no reliable D call. CDR3 size: 12 residues. V was trimmed by 3 bases and J by 6 bases, leaving 10 bases between them. Germline values: CDR1 DFQATT, CDR2 SNEGSKA (reference sequence).